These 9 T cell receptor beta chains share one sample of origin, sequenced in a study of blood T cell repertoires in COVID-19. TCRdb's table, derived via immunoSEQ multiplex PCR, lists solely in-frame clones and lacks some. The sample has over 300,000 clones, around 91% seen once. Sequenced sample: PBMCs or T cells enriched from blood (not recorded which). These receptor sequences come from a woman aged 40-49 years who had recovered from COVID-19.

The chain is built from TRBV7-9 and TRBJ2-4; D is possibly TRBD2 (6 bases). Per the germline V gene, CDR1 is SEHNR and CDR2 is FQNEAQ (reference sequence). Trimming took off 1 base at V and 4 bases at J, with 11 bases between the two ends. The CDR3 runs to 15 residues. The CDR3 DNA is TGTGCCAGCAGCTTAGTTACGGGGGATAAAAACATTCAGTACTTC. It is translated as CASSLVTGDKNIQYF.

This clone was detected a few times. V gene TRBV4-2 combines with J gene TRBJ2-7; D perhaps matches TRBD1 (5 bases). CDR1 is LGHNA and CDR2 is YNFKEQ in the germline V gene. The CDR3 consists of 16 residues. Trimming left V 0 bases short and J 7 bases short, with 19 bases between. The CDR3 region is CASSQDLRAQVREQYF. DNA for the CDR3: TGTGCCAGCAGCCAAGACCTTCGGGCACAGGTGAGGGAGCAGTACTTC.

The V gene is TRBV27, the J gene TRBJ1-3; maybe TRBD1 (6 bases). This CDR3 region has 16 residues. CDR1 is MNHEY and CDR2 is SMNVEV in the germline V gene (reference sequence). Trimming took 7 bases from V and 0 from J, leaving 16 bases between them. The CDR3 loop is CASKASRGLSGNTIYF. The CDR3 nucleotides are TGTGCCAGCAAAGCTTCCAGGGGTCTCTCTGGAAACACCATATATTTT.

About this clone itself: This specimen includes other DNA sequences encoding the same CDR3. CDR3 bases: TGCAGCGCCCGACAGGGGGCGCGCGATGGCTACACCTTC. Its protein product is CSARQGARDGYTF. This chain uses TRBV29-1 with TRBJ1-2, with 10 bases that match TRBD1. This CDR3 is built from 13 residues. The trim removed 7 bases at V and 6 bases at J, leaving 8 bases unmatched. From germline, CDR1 is SQVTM and CDR2 ANQGSEA.

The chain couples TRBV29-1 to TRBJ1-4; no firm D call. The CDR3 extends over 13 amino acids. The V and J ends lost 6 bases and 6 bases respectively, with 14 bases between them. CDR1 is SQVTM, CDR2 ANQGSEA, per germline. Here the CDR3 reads CSVSTGRDEKLFF. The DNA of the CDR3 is TGCAGCGTCTCTACTGGCCGGGATGAAAAACTGTTTTTT.

CDR3 bases: TGTGCCAGCAGCTCTGGACAGGGGGTAAGTGAAGCTTTCTTT. This gives the protein CASSSGQGVSEAFF. The chain combines TRBV11-3 with TRBJ1-1, with TRBD1 matching 10 bases. The CDR3 is 14 amino acids. The junction had 6 bases not matched to a gene; V was cut back by 4 bases and J by 7 bases. In germline, CDR1 is SGHNT, CDR2 YENEEA.

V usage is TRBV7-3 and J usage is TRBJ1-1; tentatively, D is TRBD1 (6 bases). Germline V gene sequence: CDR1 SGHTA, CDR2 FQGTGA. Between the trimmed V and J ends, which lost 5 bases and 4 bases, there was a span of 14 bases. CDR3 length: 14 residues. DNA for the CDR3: TGTGCCAGCAGCCCAGGGGCGGGGGGCACTGAAGCTTTCTTT. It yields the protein CASSPGAGGTEAFF.

The CDR3 DNA reads as TGTGCCTGGAGTGTACAAGGGGGCTCTGGAAACACCATATATTTT. Its protein is CAWSVQGGSGNTIYF. The genes are TRBV30 and TRBJ1-3; weak D call: TRBD1 (6 bases). This CDR3 region has 15 residues. From germline, CDR1 is GTSNPN and CDR2 SVGIG (reference sequence). Trimming removed 0 bases at V and 0 bases at J, with 9 bases between.

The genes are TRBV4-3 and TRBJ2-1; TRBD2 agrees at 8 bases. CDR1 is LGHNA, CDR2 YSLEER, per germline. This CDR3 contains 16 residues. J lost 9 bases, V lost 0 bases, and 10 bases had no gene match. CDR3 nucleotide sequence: TGCGCCAGCAGCCAAGATCGTCGGGGGGGTAGCAGTGAGCAGTTCTTC. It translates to CASSQDRRGGSSEQFF.